This T cell receptor beta chain appears in the sequencing data of a study of CD4 and CD8 cells across lung adenocarcinoma regions. V gave up 6 bases and J gave up 0 bases, with 15 bases separating them. Germline-derived CDR1 and CDR2 are DFQATT and SNEGSKA (reference sequence). CDR3 length equals 15 residues. The patients had localized lung adenocarcinoma, a non-small cell subtype. TCRdb reanalysed the PCR reads using MiXCR and keeps one entry per CDR3 protein. Of around 20,000 distinct CDR3 sequences listed, less than 65% are singletons. This chain joins TRBV20-1 and TRBJ2-4; D remains unclear. The sequenced material came from CD8+ T cells from the center of a lung tumor. The receptor's source is a female donor with lung adenocarcinoma. The CD4 and CD8 labels of this study may be unreliable. CDR3 in DNA: TGCAGTGCCGAAGATCCATTCCTAGCCAAAAACATTCAGTACTTC. Translating gives CSAEDPFLAKNIQYF.